This T cell receptor (beta chain) was documented in a study of T cell repertoires in cytomegalovirus infection. Study-wide background: Matching HLA type and CMV infection were both indicated by public TCR beta signatures.

Each CDR3 protein gets one entry after TCRdb re-called the reads with MiXCR. The sample lists roughly 150,000 distinct CDR3 sequences, about 20% seen once, with roughly 25% in the top ten. Overall study findings and caveats: The cumulative frequency of public TCR beta families distinguished individuals who carried CMV together with the relevant HLA. Dominating the ex vivo response were HLA-C-restricted CMV-specific TCR beta clonotypes.

This CDR3 region has 16 residues. V lost 2 bases to trimming and J lost 3 bases, with 16 bases between them. The germline V gene encodes CDR1 MNHEY and CDR2 SVGEGT. This clonotype has more than one count but fewer than ten. What it binds is not known. The specimen comprised CD8+ T cells from cultured PBMCs, sampled from culture after CMV antigen stimulation. The chain recombines TRBV6-2 or TRBV6-3 with TRBJ1-2, with no clear D. This clonotype was sampled from a human donor in good health (CMV status not recorded). Some clones in this sample may be carry-over from other donors' samples. CDR3 sequence (DNA): TGTGCCAGCAGTTACGCGCCAAAAACCCCACACTATGGCTACACCTTC. Its protein product is CASSYAPKTPHYGYTF.